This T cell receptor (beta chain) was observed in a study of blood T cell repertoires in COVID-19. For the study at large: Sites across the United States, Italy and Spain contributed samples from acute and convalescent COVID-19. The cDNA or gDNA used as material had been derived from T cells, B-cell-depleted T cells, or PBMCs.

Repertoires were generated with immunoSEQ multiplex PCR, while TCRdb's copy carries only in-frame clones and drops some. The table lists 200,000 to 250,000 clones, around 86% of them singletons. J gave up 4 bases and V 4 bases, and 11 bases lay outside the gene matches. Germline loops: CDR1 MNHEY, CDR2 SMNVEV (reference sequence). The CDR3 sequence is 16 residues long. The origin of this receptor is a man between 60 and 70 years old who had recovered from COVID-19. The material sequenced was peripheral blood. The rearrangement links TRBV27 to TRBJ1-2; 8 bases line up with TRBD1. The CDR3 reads CASSSPDRGLSYGYTF. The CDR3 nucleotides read TGTGCCAGCAGTTCACCCGACAGGGGTCTGAGCTATGGCTACACCTTC.